A single TCR beta chain is shown here with its context. The antigen remains unidentified. V dropped 4 bases and J dropped 6 bases, with 13 bases sitting between them. Germline values: CDR1 SQVTM, CDR2 ANQGSEA. The CDR3 runs 13 residues. Every isolated RNA sample was fully reverse transcribed, so sequencing captured expressed TCRB transcripts. Only in-frame clones appear in the TCRdb table, and some are missing; sequencing was by immunoSEQ multiplex PCR. The sample lists 200,000 to 250,000 clones; about 70% were seen once. The data stem from a study of beta chain features in type 1 diabetes. General study results and limits: Sampled from patients, naive, central memory and Treg TCRB repertoires appeared more similar than those sampled from healthy donors. cDNA-based sequencing might over-represent cells highly expressing TCR. All four CD4+ subsets from Type 1 diabetes patients carried moderately but significantly shorter TCRB CDR3s.

V usage is TRBV29-1 and J usage is TRBJ1-5; D is perhaps TRBD1 (6 bases). The receptor was isolated from a man younger than 45 in good health. Material: naive CD4+ T cells from blood. CDR3 loop: CSVAQGNSQPQHF. Written as DNA, the CDR3 is TGCAGCGTTGCCCAGGGGAATAGTCAGCCCCAGCATTTT. The variable domain in full, completed from reference TRBV29-1 and TRBJ1-5, reads SAVISQKPSRDICQRGTSLTIQCQVDSQVTMMFWYRQQPGQSLTLIATANQGSEATYESGFVIDKFPISRPNLTFSTLTVSNMSPEDSSIYLCSVAQGNSQPQHFGDGTRLSIL.